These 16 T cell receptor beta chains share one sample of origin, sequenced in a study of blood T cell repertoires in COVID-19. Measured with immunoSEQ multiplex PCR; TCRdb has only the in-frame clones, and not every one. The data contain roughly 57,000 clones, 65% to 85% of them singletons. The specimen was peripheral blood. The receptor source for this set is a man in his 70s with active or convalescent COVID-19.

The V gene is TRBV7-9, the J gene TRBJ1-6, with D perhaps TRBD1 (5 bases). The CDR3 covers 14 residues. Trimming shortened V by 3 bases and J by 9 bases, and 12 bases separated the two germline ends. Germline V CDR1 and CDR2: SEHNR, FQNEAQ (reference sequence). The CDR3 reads CASSFPGNSSPLHF. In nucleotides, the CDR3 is TGTGCCAGCAGCTTCCCAGGGAATAGTTCACCCCTCCACTTT.

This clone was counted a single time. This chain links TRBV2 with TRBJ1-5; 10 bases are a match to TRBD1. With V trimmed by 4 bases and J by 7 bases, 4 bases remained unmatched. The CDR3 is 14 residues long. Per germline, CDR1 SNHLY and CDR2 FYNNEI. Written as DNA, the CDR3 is TGTGCCAGCAGTGGTCAGACAGGGGGCCAGCCCCAGCATTTT. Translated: CASSGQTGGQPQHF. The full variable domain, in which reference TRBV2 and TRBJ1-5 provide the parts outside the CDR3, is EPEVTQTPSHQVTQMGQEVILRCVPISNHLYFYWYRQILGQKVEFLVSFYNNEISEKSEIFDDQFSVERPDGSNFTLKIRSTKLEDSAMYFCASSGQTGGQPQHFGDGTRLSIL.

The CDR3 sequence: CASSIGQGTDTQYF. The DNA for the CDR3 is TGCGCCAGCAGCATAGGACAGGGCACAGATACGCAGTATTTT. The V gene is TRBV5-1, the J gene TRBJ2-3, with 7 nucleotides matching TRBD1. CDR3 size: 14 residues. Germline values: CDR1 SGHRS, CDR2 YFSETQ. V shed 4 bases and J 1 base; nucleotides not matched to a gene: 3.

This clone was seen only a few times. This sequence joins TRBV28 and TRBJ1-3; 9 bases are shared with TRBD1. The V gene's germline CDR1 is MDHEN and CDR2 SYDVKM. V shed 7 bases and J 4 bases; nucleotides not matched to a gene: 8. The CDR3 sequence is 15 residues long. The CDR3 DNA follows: TGTGCCAGCAAAGGGTCTGGGACAGGGGGAAACACCATATATTTT. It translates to CASKGSGTGGNTIYF.

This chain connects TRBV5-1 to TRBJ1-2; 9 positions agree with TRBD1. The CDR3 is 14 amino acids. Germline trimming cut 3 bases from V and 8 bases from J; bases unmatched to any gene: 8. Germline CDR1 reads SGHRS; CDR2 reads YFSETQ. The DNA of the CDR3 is TGCGCCAGCAGCTCGCCGGGACAGGGAAACGGCTACACCTTC. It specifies CASSSPGQGNGYTF.

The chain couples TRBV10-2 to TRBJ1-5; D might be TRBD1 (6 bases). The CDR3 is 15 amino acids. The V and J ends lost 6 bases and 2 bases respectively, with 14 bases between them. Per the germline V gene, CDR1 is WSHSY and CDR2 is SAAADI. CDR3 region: CASSLTTGGNQPQHF. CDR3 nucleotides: TGCGCCAGCAGCCTAACGACAGGCGGCAATCAGCCCCAGCATTTT.

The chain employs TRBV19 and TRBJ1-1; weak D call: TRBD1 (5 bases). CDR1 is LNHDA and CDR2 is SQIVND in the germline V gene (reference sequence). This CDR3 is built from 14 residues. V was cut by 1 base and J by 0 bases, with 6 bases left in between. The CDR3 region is CASSIGGVNTEAFF. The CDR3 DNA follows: TGTGCCAGTAGTATAGGGGGGGTGAACACTGAAGCTTTCTTT.

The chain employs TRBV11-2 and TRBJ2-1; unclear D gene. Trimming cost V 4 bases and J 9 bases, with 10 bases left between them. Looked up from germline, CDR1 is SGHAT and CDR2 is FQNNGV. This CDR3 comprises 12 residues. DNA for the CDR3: TGTGCCAGCAGCTCCAGATCTGGTGAGCAGTTCTTC. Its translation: CASSSRSGEQFF.

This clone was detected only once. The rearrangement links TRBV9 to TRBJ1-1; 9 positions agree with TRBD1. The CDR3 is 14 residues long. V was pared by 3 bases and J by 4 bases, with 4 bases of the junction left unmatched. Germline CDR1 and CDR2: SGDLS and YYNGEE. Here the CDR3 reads CASSGGTGSTEAFF. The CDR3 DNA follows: TGTGCCAGCAGCGGGGGGACAGGGAGCACTGAAGCTTTCTTT. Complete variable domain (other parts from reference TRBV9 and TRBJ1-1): DSGVTQTPKHLITATGQRVTLRCSPRSGDLSVYWYQQSLDQGLQFLIQYYNGEERAKGNILERFSAQQFPDLHSELNLSSLELGDSALYFCASSGGTGSTEAFFGQGTRLTVV.

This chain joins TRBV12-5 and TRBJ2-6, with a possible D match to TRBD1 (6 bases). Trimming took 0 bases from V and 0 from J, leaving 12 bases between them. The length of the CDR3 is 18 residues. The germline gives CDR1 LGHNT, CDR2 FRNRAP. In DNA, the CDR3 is TGTGCTAGTGGTTTGGTACTACAGGGCCGCTCTGGGGCCAACGTCCTGACTTTC. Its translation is CASGLVLQGRSGANVLTF. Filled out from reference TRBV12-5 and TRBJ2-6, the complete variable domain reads DARVTQTPRHKVTEMGQEVTMRCQPILGHNTVFWYRQTMMQGLELLAYFRNRAPLDDSGMPKDRFSAEMPDATLATLKIQPSEPRDSAVYFCASGLVLQGRSGANVLTFGAGSRLTVL.

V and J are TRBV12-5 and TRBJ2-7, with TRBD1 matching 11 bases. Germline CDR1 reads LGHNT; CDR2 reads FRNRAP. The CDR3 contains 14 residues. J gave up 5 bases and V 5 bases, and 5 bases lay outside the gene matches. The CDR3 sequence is CASGTGQGDNEQYF. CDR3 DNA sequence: TGTGCTAGTGGTACGGGACAGGGGGACAACGAGCAGTACTTC.

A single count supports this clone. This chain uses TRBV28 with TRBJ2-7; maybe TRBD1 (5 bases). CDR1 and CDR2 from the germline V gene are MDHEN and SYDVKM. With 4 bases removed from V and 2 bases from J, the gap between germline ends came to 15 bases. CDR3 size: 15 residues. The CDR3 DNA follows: TGTGCCAGCAGTTCGGAACCAGGGAAACCCTACGAGCAGTACTTC. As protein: CASSSEPGKPYEQYF. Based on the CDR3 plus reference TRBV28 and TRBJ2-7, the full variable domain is DVKVTQSSRYLVKRTGEKVFLECVQDMDHENMFWYRQDPGLGLRLIYFSYDVKMKEKGDIPEGYSVSREKKERFSLILESASTNQTSMYLCASSSEPGKPYEQYFGPGTRLTVT.

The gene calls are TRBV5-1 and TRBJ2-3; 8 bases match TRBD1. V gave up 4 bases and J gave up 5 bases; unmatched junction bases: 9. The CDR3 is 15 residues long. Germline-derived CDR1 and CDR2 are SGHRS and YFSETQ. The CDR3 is CASSHGQGKEDTQYF. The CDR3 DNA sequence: TGCGCCAGCAGCCATGGACAGGGTAAGGAAGATACGCAGTATTTT.

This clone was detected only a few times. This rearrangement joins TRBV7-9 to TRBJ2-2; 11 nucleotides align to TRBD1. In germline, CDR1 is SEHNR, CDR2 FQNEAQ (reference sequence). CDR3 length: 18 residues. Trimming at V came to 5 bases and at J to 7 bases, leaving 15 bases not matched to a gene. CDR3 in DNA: TGTGCCAGCAGCACCCCCCCGCCGGGACAGGGGGGGGTCGGGGAGCTGTTTTTT. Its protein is CASSTPPPGQGGVGELFF.

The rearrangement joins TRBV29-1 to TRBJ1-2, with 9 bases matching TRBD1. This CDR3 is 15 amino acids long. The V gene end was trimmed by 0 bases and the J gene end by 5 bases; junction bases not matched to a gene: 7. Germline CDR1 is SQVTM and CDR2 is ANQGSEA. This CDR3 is CSVEDSPGQGYGYTF. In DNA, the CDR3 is TGCAGCGTTGAAGACTCGCCGGGACAGGGATATGGCTACACCTTC. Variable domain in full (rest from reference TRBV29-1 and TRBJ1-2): SAVISQKPSRDICQRGTSLTIQCQVDSQVTMMFWYRQQPGQSLTLIATANQGSEATYESGFVIDKFPISRPNLTFSTLTVSNMSPEDSSIYLCSVEDSPGQGYGYTFGSGTRLTVV.

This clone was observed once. CDR3 sequence reads: CASQYKGTPTNYGYTF. As DNA, the CDR3 is TGTGCCAGCCAATACAAGGGGACACCAACTAACTATGGCTACACCTTC. The rearrangement joins TRBV19 to TRBJ1-2; tentative D call: TRBD1 (6 bases). From germline, CDR1 is LNHDA and CDR2 SQIVND (reference sequence). V lost 9 bases, J lost 0 bases, and 20 bases lay in between. The CDR3 has 16 amino acids.